A selection of T cell receptor beta chains follows, all from one sample in a study of CD8+ T cells in alopecia areata. Profiling relied on immunoSEQ multiplex PCR, and the TCRdb table lists in-frame clones only, not all of them. The sample has approximately 30,000 clones; 45% to 60% are singletons. The sequenced sample consisted of NKG2D-high CD8+ T cells sorted from blood. These receptors were collected from a human donor with alopecia areata. The CDR3 runs from the conserved cysteine through the conserved F or W. The order of the fields is V gene, D gene, clone size, J gene, CDR3 protein, CDR3 DNA. D genes are given only for firm matches. Not every row has a clone size; where given, it reads once, few, many or a size class.

TRBV6-5	NA	NA	TRBJ2-2	CASSAISNTGELFF	TGTGCCAGCAGTGCAATTTCGAACACCGGGGAGCTGTTTTTT
TRBV28	NA	NA	TRBJ2-1	CASRRTGYYNEQFF	TGTGCCAGCAGACGCACAGGGTACTACAATGAGCAGTTCTTC
TRBV5-6	TRBD2	few	TRBJ2-1	CASSHDRSLGLADYNEQFF	TGTGCCAGCAGCCACGACAGAAGCCTGGGACTAGCGGACTACAATGAGCAGTTCTTC
TRBV19	NA	NA	TRBJ1-2	CASSLSATGYGYTF	TGTGCCAGTAGTCTTTCCGCAACAGGGTATGGCTACACCTTC
TRBV10-3	NA	NA	TRBJ2-7	CAISESATYEQYF	TGTGCCATCAGTGAGTCGGCCACCTACGAGCAGTACTTC
TRBV5-4	NA	NA	TRBJ2-1	CASSQTGYRDEQFF	TGTGCCAGCAGCCAAACAGGGTATAGGGATGAGCAGTTCTTC
TRBV12-5	NA	NA	TRBJ2-6	CASGFPTRGANVLTF	TGTGCTAGTGGTTTCCCAACGAGAGGGGCCAACGTCCTGACTTTC
TRBV7-8	NA	NA	TRBJ2-3	CASSFADPNSQYF	TGTGCCAGCAGCTTTGCTGATCCGAACTCGCAGTATTTT
TRBV19	NA	NA	TRBJ2-4	CASSIAAARWDIQYF	TGTGCCAGTAGTATAGCCGCGGCGCGATGGGACATTCAGTACTTC
TRBV27	NA	NA	TRBJ1-1	CASSTPGLRIACMNTEAFF	TGTGCCAGCAGTACGCCGGGACTCCGAATTGCATGCATGAACACTGAAGCTTTCTTT
TRBV19	NA	few	TRBJ1-2	CAIESGDGYTF	TGTGCCATCGAGTCGGGTGACGGCTACACCTTC
TRBV2	NA	few	TRBJ2-7	CASRGGLYEQYF	TGTGCCAGCAGGGGGGGCTTGTACGAGCAGTACTTC
TRBV5-4	TRBD1	NA	TRBJ2-7	CASSRGQGGYEQYF	TGTGCCAGCAGCCGAGGACAGGGAGGATACGAGCAGTACTTC
TRBV7-8	TRBD2	NA	TRBJ2-1	CASSLAGASAGGWHEQFF	TGTGCCAGCAGCTTAGCTGGGGCTAGCGCGGGGGGGTGGCATGAGCAGTTCTTC
TRBV9	TRBD2	few	TRBJ2-1	CASSPGGGSYNEQFF	TGTGCCAGCAGCCCAGGCGGGGGGTCCTACAATGAGCAGTTCTTC
TRBV5-4	NA	NA	TRBJ1-2	CASSVPSTGNYGYTF	TGTGCCAGCAGCGTTCCTTCGACAGGCAACTATGGCTACACCTTC
TRBV13	TRBD2	few	TRBJ2-7	CASSYSPLARLYEQYF	TGTGCCAGCAGTTACTCCCCACTAGCGAGGCTCTACGAGCAGTACTTC
TRBV7-8	NA	NA	TRBJ2-3	CASSLSPGSTDTQYF	TGTGCCAGCAGCTTAAGCCCGGGAAGCACAGATACGCAGTATTTT
TRBV29-1	TRBD2	NA	TRBJ2-7	CSVVPSGSVGEQYF	TGCAGCGTTGTTCCTAGCGGGAGCGTGGGCGAGCAGTACTTC
TRBV7-2	NA	NA	TRBJ2-5	CASSRDTAPSLQETQYF	TGTGCCAGCAGCCGGGACACAGCCCCAAGCCTACAAGAGACCCAGTACTTC
TRBV5-4	NA	few	TRBJ2-7	CASSLDGGRSYEQYF	TGTGCCAGCAGCTTGGACGGGGGTCGGAGTTACGAGCAGTACTTC
TRBV4-3	NA	NA	TRBJ2-6	CASSKDSSLVLTF	TGCGCCAGCAGCAAGGACAGCTCTCTCGTCCTGACTTTC
TRBV13	TRBD1	NA	TRBJ2-5	CATHAPGQGQETQYF	TGTGCCACACACGCTCCGGGACAGGGACAAGAGACCCAGTACTTC
TRBV4-3	TRBD1	once	TRBJ1-1	CASSLGQMNTEAFF	TGCGCCAGCAGCCTGGGACAGATGAACACTGAAGCTTTCTTT
TRBV27	NA	once	TRBJ2-1	CASSPGTSPYNEQFF	TGTGCCAGCAGTCCAGGGACGAGCCCGTACAATGAGCAGTTCTTC
TRBV7-9	NA	NA	TRBJ2-3	CASSSPGTDTQYF	TGTGCCAGCAGCTCCCCGGGGACAGATACGCAGTATTTT
TRBV4-1	NA	NA	TRBJ2-3	CASSQDKDTQYF	TGCGCCAGCAGCCAAGATAAAGATACGCAGTATTTT
TRBV4-3	NA	NA	TRBJ2-7	CASSHTFEELGSYEQYF	TGCGCCAGCAGCCACACATTTGAGGAATTGGGATCCTACGAGCAGTACTTC
TRBV28	NA	medium-sized	TRBJ1-2	CASSLRGNYGYTF	TGTGCCAGCAGTTTACGGGGGAACTATGGCTACACCTTC
TRBV27	NA	NA	TRBJ2-1	CASSYGGEGGEQFF	TGTGCCAGCAGTTACGGGGGAGAGGGTGGTGAGCAGTTCTTC
TRBV19	NA	NA	TRBJ1-5	CASSIFGGGGNQPQHF	TGTGCCAGTAGTATCTTCGGGGGTGGTGGCAATCAGCCCCAGCATTTT
TRBV9	TRBD2	few	TRBJ2-1	CASSADGRTRTNEQFF	TGTGCCAGCAGCGCCGACGGACGGACTAGGACTAATGAGCAGTTCTTC
TRBV6-5	TRBD1	once	TRBJ1-1	CASSYSRGPYTEAFF	TGTGCCAGCAGTTACTCGAGGGGGCCGTACACTGAAGCTTTCTTT
TRBV7-3	TRBD1	few	TRBJ1-1	CASSPLDRGTEAFF	TGTGCCAGCAGCCCCCTGGACAGGGGGACTGAAGCTTTCTTT
TRBV11-2	TRBD2	few	TRBJ2-1	CASSLDERGEQFF	TGTGCCAGCAGCTTAGACGAGCGGGGTGAGCAGTTCTTC
TRBV11-2	NA	NA	TRBJ1-1	CASTQEGGGINTEAFF	TGTGCCAGCACCCAGGAGGGAGGGGGAATTAACACTGAAGCTTTCTTT
TRBV9	TRBD1	few	TRBJ2-7	CASSRDSSYEQYF	TGTGCCAGCAGCCGGGACAGCTCCTACGAGCAGTACTTC
TRBV5-1	TRBD1	NA	TRBJ1-1	CASSSIQGGTEAFF	TGCGCCAGCAGCTCCATACAGGGGGGCACTGAAGCTTTCTTT
TRBV2	NA	NA	TRBJ1-5	CASLGGYNQPQHF	TGTGCCAGCCTCGGAGGGTACAATCAGCCCCAGCATTTT
TRBV6-5	NA	NA	TRBJ2-1	CASASGDSLRNEQFF	TGTGCCAGCGCAAGTGGGGACTCCCTGCGCAATGAGCAGTTCTTC
TRBV7-6	TRBD1	NA	TRBJ2-7	CASSSYRDRGTYEQYF	TGTGCCAGCAGCTCATACCGCGACAGGGGGACCTACGAGCAGTACTTC
TRBV2	TRBD2	NA	TRBJ2-1	CATLAGLDEQFF	TGTGCTACCCTAGCGGGCTTGGATGAGCAGTTCTTC
TRBV2	TRBD1	NA	TRBJ1-5	CASSESWGQGVGQPQHF	TGTGCCAGCAGTGAATCTTGGGGACAGGGCGTCGGACAGCCCCAGCATTTT
TRBV15	NA	NA	TRBJ1-5	CATSREGIQPQHF	TGTGCCACCAGCAGAGAGGGAATTCAGCCCCAGCATTTT
TRBV7-9	TRBD2	once	TRBJ2-7	CASSLWTSAAYEQYF	TGTGCCAGCAGCTTGTGGACTAGCGCAGCCTACGAGCAGTACTTC
TRBV5-5	NA	NA	TRBJ1-2	CASSPVGGDYGYTF	TGTGCCAGCAGCCCCGTGGGGGGCGACTATGGCTACACCTTC
TRBV5-1	TRBD1	NA	TRBJ2-7	CASSLGTGIKTYEQYF	TGCGCCAGCAGCTTAGGGACAGGGATCAAGACCTACGAGCAGTACTTC
TRBV2	NA	NA	TRBJ2-7	CASSEGGREYDEQYF	TGTGCCAGCAGTGAAGGGGGCAGGGAATACGACGAGCAGTACTTC